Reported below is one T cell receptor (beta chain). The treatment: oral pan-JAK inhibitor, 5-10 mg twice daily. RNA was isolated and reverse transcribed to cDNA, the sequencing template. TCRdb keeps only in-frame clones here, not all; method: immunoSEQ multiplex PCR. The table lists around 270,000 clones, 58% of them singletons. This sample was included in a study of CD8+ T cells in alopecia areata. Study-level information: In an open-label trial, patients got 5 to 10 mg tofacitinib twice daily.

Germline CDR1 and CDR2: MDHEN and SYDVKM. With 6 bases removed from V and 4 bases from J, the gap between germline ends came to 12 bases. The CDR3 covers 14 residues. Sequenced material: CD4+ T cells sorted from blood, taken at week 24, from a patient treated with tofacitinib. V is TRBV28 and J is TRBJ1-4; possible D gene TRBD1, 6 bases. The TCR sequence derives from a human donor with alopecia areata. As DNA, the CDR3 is TGTGCCAGCAGACCTGGACAGCTTAATGAAAAACTGTTTTTT. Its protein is CASRPGQLNEKLFF. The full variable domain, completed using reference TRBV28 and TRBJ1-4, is DVKVTQSSRYLVKRTGEKVFLECVQDMDHENMFWYRQDPGLGLRLIYFSYDVKMKEKGDIPEGYSVSREKKERFSLILESASTNQTSMYLCASRPGQLNEKLFFGSGTQLSVL.